These T cell receptor beta chains were read from a single sample in a study of radiotherapy plus CTLA-4 blockade in lung cancer. Produced via immunoSEQ multiplex PCR; TCRdb's table is partial and in-frame only. The repertoire holds 90,000 or so clones, about four fifths seen once, with 0.65% to 1% in the top ten. The specimen comprised peripheral blood, sampled from a patient treated with radiotherapy plus ipilimumab. These receptor sequences come from a human donor with non-small cell lung cancer who had stable disease on radiotherapy plus ipilimumab. Both conserved end residues are trimmed from each CDR3. The order of the fields is J gene, V gene, CDR3 protein.

TRBJ1-2 TRBV18 ASSPPERGYGYT
TRBJ2-3 TRBV5-1 ASSLAGRTTDTQY
TRBJ2-2 TRBV28 ASSPGTSQNTGELF
TRBJ2-6 TRBV29-1 SALGLGLSGANVLT
TRBJ1-5 TRBV4-1 ASSQGATGNQPQH
TRBJ2-7 TRBV6-1 ASSVNMYEQY
TRBJ1-2 TRBV5-8 ASSLQRGHGYT
TRBJ2-2 TRBV4-2 ASSLIPGTSGGFGELF
TRBJ2-1 TRBV2 ASSEEATGNEQF
TRBJ2-7 TRBV27 ASGSTGVYEQY
TRBJ1-2 TRBV4-1 ASSQDGRVLGGYT
TRBJ1-1 TRBV5-1 ASRRNTEAF
TRBJ2-5 TRBV5-4 ASSLEAGGETQY
TRBJ1-4 TRBV28 ASRDSRSTNEKLF
NA TRBV5-4 ASSLDRVYEQY
TRBJ1-2 TRBV4-2 ASSQGQAPAGGYT
TRBJ2-5 TRBV7-9 ASSRLTTGKETQY
TRBJ1-1 TRBV5-1 ASSLERGASNTEAF
TRBJ2-3 TRBV5-1 ASSLYGTSGGQTDTQY
TRBJ2-3 TRBV15 ATSRDRGTDTQY
TRBJ2-3 TRBV15 ATSRLAGGPGDTQY
TRBJ2-5 TRBV7-8 ASSLANMPAETQY
TRBJ2-3 TRBV28 ASSLGGQGSARHTQY
TRBJ1-1 TRBV27 ASSFSEDMNTEAF
TRBJ1-5 TRBV5-1 ASSLGGSGQPQH
TRBJ1-2 TRBV30 AWSGPGTVNYGYT
TRBJ1-1 TRBV4-1 ASSPAGSMNTEAF
TRBJ1-2 TRBV9 ASSVDRGYGYT
TRBJ2-1 TRBV5-1 ASSLAGGGNEQF
TRBJ2-1 TRBV29-1 SVRASGGNEQF
TRBJ2-5 TRBV10-3 ATGLAETQY
TRBJ2-5 TRBV6-4 ASSETAGAGGTQY
TRBJ2-2 TRBV18 ASSPKDRLTGELF
TRBJ1-1 TRBV19 ASSIQGPADTEAF
TRBJ2-3 TRBV19 ASSIELAGLTSTDTQY
TRBJ2-7 TRBV6-1 ASSDAWREQY
TRBJ2-7 TRBV19 ASSRDRLATYEQY
TRBJ2-1 TRBV2 ASSEEVARAGLYEQF
TRBJ1-5 TRBV6-1 ASSDRRISNQPQH
TRBJ1-1 TRBV30 AWRQADRGGTEAF
TRBJ1-2 TRBV19 ASSMYRRTGENGYT
TRBJ1-5 TRBV19 ASSTTGGKGNNQPQH
TRBJ1-4 TRBV5-1 ASSFTPTNEKLF
TRBJ2-3 TRBV2 ASSSPVVAGGPGTDTQY
TRBJ2-1 TRBV7-6 ASSPAGLTGNEQF
TRBJ2-6 TRBV29-1 SVVRDSGANVLT
TRBJ2-3 TRBV5-1 ASNLLAGDSEDTQY
TRBJ2-2 TRBV2 ASTTQGLNTGELF
TRBJ1-2 TRBV6-4 ASSDSAGGNGYT
TRBJ2-5 TRBV10-3 AISESAGPGETQY
TRBJ2-7 TRBV7-8 ASSHAGSNYEQY
TRBJ2-2 TRBV6-4 ASSDGTRPGELF
TRBJ1-4 TRBV15 ATSRGRTGVNEKLF
TRBJ1-2 TRBV9 ASSAFDRVGAYGYT
NA TRBV19 ASSIERIYEQY
TRBJ2-7 TRBV7-9 ASSSLGQGNEQY
TRBJ2-2 TRBV7-2 ASSLRAGGPGELF